Below, one TCR beta chain is given with its context. Its specific antigen is unknown. No much larger clone exists at a distance of one base, and base qualities are not known. The Qiagen DNeasy kit was used to extract genomic DNA both from unsorted PBMCs and from the negatively selected CD4+ and CD8+ fractions. TCR beta CDR3 regions were subjected to amplification by immunoSEQ multiplex PCR with primers that anneal to V and J segments. A synthetic immune receptor repertoire was used to minimize amplification bias, and remaining bias was computationally removed after sequencing. As for the original processing: Repertoire diversity was quantified as the Shannon entropy index using custom Python scripts. The unsorted, CD4+ and CD8+ repertoires were each analyzed separately, with the exception of combined analyses, where CD4+ and CD8+ sequences were merged in silico. A clone counted as expanded when the clone's frequency after treatment rose at least 2-fold relative to C1D1, and clones undetected at baseline were given a pseudocount of 0.5. Clones with 0 or 1 copy at C1D1 were defined as singleton clones, while clones with 2 or more copies were defined as non-singleton clones. Clones expanded in unsorted samples were assigned a CD4+, CD8+ or unknown annotation through matching of protein sequences in sorted samples from the same patient. Diversity changes from C1D1 to C4D1 were tested in paired samples using Wilcoxon tests. As stored in TCRdb, this immuneACCESS dataset retains in-frame rearrangements with V and J assigned. A fraction of the clones does not appear; measured against another copy, unresolved V genes explain less than half of the discrepancy, and the remainder lacks a known reason. The DNA gave D and trimming, while V, J and clone size come from that table. Within this sample are nearly 60,000 clones, with approximately 89% of them counted one time only. Under 11% of the sample is in the top ten clones.

This sample's time point label indicates: cycle 2 day 1 (C2D1) of nivolumab. All trial patients had relapsed after autologous stem cell transplantation, with cohorts A, B and C differing in prior brentuximab vedotin exposure. A total of 56 patients with relapsed/refractory classical Hodgkin lymphoma made up the trial cohort, and each patient's best overall response was complete response, partial response or progressive disease. In the multi-cohort phase II CheckMate 205 trial, trial patients received single-agent nivolumab. An independent review committee assessed best overall response by applying the 2007 International Working Group response criteria. PBMCs from the trial were collected at three points: immediately before nivolumab initiation (C1D1), and during therapy at cycle 2 day 1 and cycle 4 day 1. Peripheral blood was collected in 8 mL Vacutainer Cell Preparation Tubes, from which PBMCs were isolated by centrifugation and then cryopreserved.

The CDR3 numbers 12 residues from cysteine through phenylalanine. Only the CDR3 portion is preserved as DNA: 36 bases, with reading frame beginning at the first base. The record originates from a study of PD-1 blockade in classical Hodgkin lymphoma (dated by TCRdb to 2020 to 2022). Background on the whole study: Nivolumab dosing was 3 mg/kg intravenously every 2 weeks, continuing until either disease progression or unacceptable toxicity. The study used CyTOF and TCR beta sequencing to define a peripheral blood immune signature of response to PD-1 blockade in classical Hodgkin lymphoma.

Study-level results and caveats: A significant rise by C4D1 was seen in CD4+ but not CD8+ TCR diversity (p=0.0027 vs p=0.16), with the rise being most apparent in complete responders (p=0.02). Only a single clinical trial cohort was studied, and what caused the repertoire differences, possibly disease activity or prior therapy, remained undefined. Baseline TCR diversity was reported as lower in newly diagnosed patients than in healthy donors, and lower still in relapsed/refractory patients. Diversity was lower in patients who began nivolumab less than 1 year after ASCT, so these patients were left out of later analyses to avoid confounding by immune reconstitution. Trial patients with a complete response had baseline diversity similar to that of newly diagnosed patients, while partial responders and progressors had significantly lower diversity.

The rearrangement joined TRBV12-2 to TRBJ2-5. TRBV12-2 is shown as a pseudogene. The clonotype was recovered from a human donor with classical Hodgkin lymphoma. Sequenced here: peripheral blood mononuclear cells (PBMCs), sampled before the second cycle of nivolumab. Here is the DNA: TGTGCAAGTCGAGGCCCGATGGAGACCCAGTACTTC. Translated, it gives CASRGPMETQYF.